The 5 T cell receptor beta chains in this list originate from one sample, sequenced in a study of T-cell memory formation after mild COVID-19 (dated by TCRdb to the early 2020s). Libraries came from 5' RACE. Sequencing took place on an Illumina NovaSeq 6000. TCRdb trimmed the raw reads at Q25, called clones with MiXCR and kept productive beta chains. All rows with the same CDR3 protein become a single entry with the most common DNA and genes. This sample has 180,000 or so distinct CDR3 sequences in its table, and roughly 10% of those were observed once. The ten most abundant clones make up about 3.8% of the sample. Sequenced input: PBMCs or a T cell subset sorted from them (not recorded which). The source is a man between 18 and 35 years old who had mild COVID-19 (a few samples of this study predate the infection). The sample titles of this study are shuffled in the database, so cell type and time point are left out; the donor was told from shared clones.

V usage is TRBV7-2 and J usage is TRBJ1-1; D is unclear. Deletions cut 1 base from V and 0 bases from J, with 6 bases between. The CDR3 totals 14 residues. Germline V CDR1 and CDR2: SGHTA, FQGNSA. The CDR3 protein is CASSLDAVNTEAFF. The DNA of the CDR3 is TGTGCCAGCAGCTTAGATGCGGTGAACACTGAAGCTTTCTTT.

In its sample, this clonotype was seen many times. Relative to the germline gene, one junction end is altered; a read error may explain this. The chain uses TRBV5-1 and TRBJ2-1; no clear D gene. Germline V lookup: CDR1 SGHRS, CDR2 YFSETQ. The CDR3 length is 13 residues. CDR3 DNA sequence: TGTGCCAGCAGCTTAGACACCTACAATGAGCAGTTCTTC. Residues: CASSLDTYNEQFF. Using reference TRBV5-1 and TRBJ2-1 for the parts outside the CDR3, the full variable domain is KAGVTQTPRYLIKTRGQQVTLSCSPISGHRSVSWYQQTPGQGLQFLFEYFSETQRNKGNFPGRFSGRQFSNSRSEMNVSTLELGDSALYLCASSLDTYNEQFFGPGTRLTVL.

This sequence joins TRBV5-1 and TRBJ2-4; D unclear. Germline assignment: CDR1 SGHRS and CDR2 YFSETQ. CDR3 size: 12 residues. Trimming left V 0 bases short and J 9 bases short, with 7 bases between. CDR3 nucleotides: TGCGCCAGCAGCTTGGAAGCTGGCATTCAGTACTTC. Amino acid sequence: CASSLEAGIQYF.

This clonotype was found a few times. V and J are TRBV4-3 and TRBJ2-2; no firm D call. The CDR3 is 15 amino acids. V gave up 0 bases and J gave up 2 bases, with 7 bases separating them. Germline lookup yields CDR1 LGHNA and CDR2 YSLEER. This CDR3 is CASSQDRVNTGELFF. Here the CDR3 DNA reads TGCGCCAGCAGCCAAGATCGTGTCAACACCGGGGAGCTGTTTTTT.

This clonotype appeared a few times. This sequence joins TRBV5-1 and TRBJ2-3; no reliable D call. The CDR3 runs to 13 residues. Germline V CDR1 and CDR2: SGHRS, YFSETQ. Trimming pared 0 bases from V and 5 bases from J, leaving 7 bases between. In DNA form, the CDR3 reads TGCGCCAGCAGCTTGGTAAAGGAAGATACGCAGTATTTT. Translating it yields CASSLVKEDTQYF.